Following are 25 T cell receptor beta chains from one sample sequenced in a study of blood T cell repertoires in COVID-19. Sequenced by immunoSEQ multiplex PCR; TCRdb stores in-frame clones only, minus some. This sample yields about 200,000 clones, of which around 76% are seen a single time; less than 20% belongs to the top ten. What was sequenced was PBMCs or T cells enriched from blood (not recorded which). These TCRs come from a woman aged 45-60 years with acute COVID-19.

This chain links TRBV7-3 with TRBJ2-3; 13 bases fit TRBD2. Germline V gene data show CDR1 as SGHTA and CDR2 as FQGTGA. V lost 3 bases and J lost 6; bases outside the gene matches: 9. The CDR3 is made up of 17 amino acids. The CDR3 reads CASSLTSGGFGFDTQYF. The DNA for the CDR3 is TGTGCCAGCAGCTTGACTAGCGGGGGGTTTGGTTTTGATACGCAGTATTTT.

This clone was found once. The V gene is TRBV6-2 or TRBV6-3, the J gene TRBJ2-7; 11 bases agree with TRBD2. CDR3 length: 18 residues. V lost 2 bases and J lost 3; bases outside the gene matches: 12. CDR1 and CDR2 from the germline V gene are MNHEY and SVGEGT. The CDR3 loop is CASSYGGVTSGGHYEQYV. For the CDR3, the DNA is TGTGCCAGCAGTTACGGGGGAGTTACTAGCGGGGGCCACTACGAGCAGTACGTC.

The chain is built from TRBV6-5 and TRBJ2-3; 9 nucleotides line up with TRBD2. Germline V gene data show CDR1 as MNHEY and CDR2 as SVGAGI. CDR3 length: 13 amino acids. V gave up 10 bases and J gave up 1 base; unmatched junction bases: 3. CDR3 loop: CATLAGRTDTQYF. The CDR3 DNA sequence: TGTGCCACCCTAGCGGGGCGCACAGATACGCAGTATTTT.

The chain combines TRBV6-5 with TRBJ1-2, with a possible D match to TRBD1 (6 bases). Between the trimmed V and J ends, which lost 6 bases and 3 bases, there was a span of 14 bases. Per germline, CDR1 MNHEY and CDR2 SVGAGI. The CDR3 is made up of 14 amino acids. The DNA of the CDR3 is TGTGCCAGCAGCGGTCAGGGGATCGACTATGGCTACACCTTC. Residues: CASSGQGIDYGYTF.

In this sample, this clone turned up a few times. The chain combines TRBV19 with TRBJ2-4; 7 bases map to TRBD1. Germline assignment: CDR1 LNHDA and CDR2 SQIVND (reference sequence). Germline trimming cut 3 bases from V and 8 bases from J; bases unmatched to any gene: 13. The CDR3 sequence is 16 residues long. CDR3 nucleotide sequence: TGTGCCAGTAGTATTTTCCCCGGACAGGCATGGGACATTCAGTACTTC. Translation: CASSIFPGQAWDIQYF.

This clone has just a few counts. V usage is TRBV19 and J usage is TRBJ1-1, with D uncertain. Germline loops: CDR1 LNHDA, CDR2 SQIVND (reference sequence). V shed 6 bases and J shed 0 bases, with 8 bases lying between them. This CDR3 spans 13 amino acids. CDR3 sequence: CASRPTVNTEAFF. The DNA for the CDR3 is TGTGCCAGTAGACCTACAGTGAACACTGAAGCTTTCTTT.

The gene calls are TRBV2 and TRBJ1-5, with TRBD1 matching 7 bases. Trimming cost V 2 bases and J 5 bases; bases outside gene matches: 9. CDR1 and CDR2 (germline): SNHLY, FYNNEI. The length of the CDR3 is 16 residues. The CDR3 coding sequence is TGTGCCAGCAGTGAAAGGGGGCCCGGTTGGCATCAGCCCCAGCATTTT. It codes for CASSERGPGWHQPQHF.

The chain carries TRBV19 and TRBJ2-1; 13 positions match TRBD2. CDR3 length: 15 residues. Germline V gives CDR1 LNHDA, CDR2 SQIVND (reference sequence). The ends lost 5 bases at V and 4 bases at J; junction bases unmatched: 2. The CDR3 bases are TGTGCCAGTAGTCCGACTAGCGGGGGGTACAATGAGCAGTTCTTC. Translating gives CASSPTSGGYNEQFF. The full variable domain, in which reference TRBV19 and TRBJ2-1 provide the parts outside the CDR3, is DGGITQSPKYLFRKEGQNVTLSCEQNLNHDAMYWYRQDPGQGLRLIYYSQIVNDFQKGDIAEGYSVSREKKESFPLTVTSAQKNPTAFYLCASSPTSGGYNEQFFGPGTRLTVL.

The table lists this clone with a few counts. This rearrangement joins TRBV28 to TRBJ1-1; D gene ambiguous. The CDR3 has 10 amino acids. Per germline, CDR1 MDHEN and CDR2 SYDVKM. The V gene lost 4 bases and the J gene lost 9 bases, with 6 bases spanning the gap. The CDR3 sequence is CASSSLQAFF. For the CDR3, the DNA is TGTGCCAGCAGTTCCCTCCAAGCTTTCTTT.

The chain couples TRBV5-6 to TRBJ1-4, with D perhaps TRBD1 (5 bases). Germline-derived CDR1 and CDR2 are SGHDT and YYEEEE. This CDR3 has 12 residues. V lost 4 bases, J lost 8 bases, and 9 bases lay in between. The CDR3 sequence is CASSGRGEKLFF. The DNA of the CDR3 is TGTGCCAGCAGCGGAAGGGGAGAAAAACTGTTTTTT.

This clone was found once. The chain carries TRBV7-9 and TRBJ1-6; 9 bases agree with TRBD1. Germline CDR1 and CDR2: SEHNR and FQNEAQ (reference sequence). The ends lost 0 bases at V and 9 bases at J; junction bases unmatched: 6. This CDR3 is 16 amino acids long. In DNA form, the CDR3 reads TGTGCCAGCAGCTTAGCCGGGGGACAGGGTAGTTCACCCCTCCACTTT. This translates into CASSLAGGQGSSPLHF.

The chain joins TRBV6-2 or TRBV6-3 to TRBJ1-2; 7 bases map to TRBD1. The CDR3 has 15 amino acids. Trimming took 5 bases from V and 8 from J; bases not matched to a gene: 14. Germline values: CDR1 MNHEY, CDR2 SVGEGT. CDR3 protein: CASSAARTGVGGYTF. CDR3 DNA: TGTGCCAGCAGTGCGGCCCGGACAGGAGTCGGCGGCTACACCTTC.

The CDR3 is CASSQTRTSLEKKFF. The CDR3 region has the DNA TGTGCCAGCAGCCAAACTCGGACTAGTTTAGAGAAAAAGTTCTTC. The gene calls are TRBV3-1 (or the pseudogene TRBV3-2) and TRBJ2-1; TRBD2 matches 7 bases. CDR3 length: 15 amino acids. Germline V gives CDR1 LGHDT, CDR2 YNNKEL (reference sequence). V lost 2 bases to trimming and J lost 14 bases; unmatched junction nucleotides: 15.

The chain joins TRBV4-1 to TRBJ2-5; no firm D call. The CDR3 is 12 residues long. From germline, CDR1 is MGHRA and CDR2 YSYEKL. Trimming removed 4 bases from V and 5 bases from J, with 8 bases in between. The CDR3 sequence: CASSLDRETQYF. The CDR3 DNA follows: TGCGCCAGCAGCCTAGACCGGGAGACCCAGTACTTC.

This clone was seen just once. This rearrangement joins TRBV20-1 to TRBJ1-5; D possibly corresponds to TRBD1 (5 bases). The CDR3 runs 17 residues. Germline V gene data show CDR1 as DFQATT and CDR2 as SNEGSKA (reference sequence). Trimming shortened V by 3 bases and J by 5 bases, and 23 bases separated the two germline ends. Here the CDR3 DNA reads TGCAGTGCTAGTAATGCACTGCGATGGGGGGGAGATCAGCCCCAGCATTTT. This sequence encodes CSASNALRWGGDQPQHF.

The sample holds a few counts of this clone. This chain links TRBV19 with TRBJ1-1; TRBD1 might be the D (5 bases). Trimming stripped 5 bases from V and 3 bases from J, with 10 bases between. Per the germline V gene, CDR1 is LNHDA and CDR2 is SQIVND (reference sequence). The CDR3 is 13 amino acids. For the CDR3, the DNA is TGTGCCAGTAGTCGACAGATTTACACTGAAGCTTTCTTT. Translated, it gives CASSRQIYTEAFF.

The chain combines TRBV7-9 with TRBJ2-7; unclear D gene. V was clipped by 1 base and J by 5 bases, with 6 bases between them. The CDR3 runs to 12 residues. CDR1 and CDR2 from the germline V gene are SEHNR and FQNEAQ (reference sequence). The DNA of the CDR3 is TGTGCCAGCAGCTTAGGAAGCAACGAGCAGTACGTC. Encoded protein: CASSLGSNEQYV.

This chain links TRBV19 with TRBJ2-1; no firm D call. The CDR3 runs 11 residues. The germline gives CDR1 LNHDA, CDR2 SQIVND (reference sequence). Trimming took 7 bases from V and 8 from J, leaving 9 bases between them. DNA for the CDR3: TGTGCCAGTACTGCGAGCGATGAGCAGTTCTTC. It codes for CASTASDEQFF.

V usage is TRBV5-6 and J usage is TRBJ2-7; possible D gene TRBD1, 6 bases. The germline CDR1 and CDR2 sequences are SGHDT and YYEEEE. Trimming pared 4 bases from V and 2 bases from J, leaving 10 bases between. The length of the CDR3 is 13 residues. The CDR3 loop reads CASSHRQAYEQYV. The CDR3 nucleotides read TGTGCCAGCAGCCATCGACAGGCCTACGAGCAGTACGTC.

CDR3 sequence (DNA): TGTGCCACCAGCATGGACAGGTTAAACACTGAAGCTTTCTTT. It specifies CATSMDRLNTEAFF. This sequence joins TRBV15 and TRBJ1-1; 7 nucleotides match TRBD1. The CDR3 sequence is 14 residues long. Germline values: CDR1 LNHNV, CDR2 YYDKDF (reference sequence). Trimming removed 4 bases from V and 2 bases from J; junction bases left unmatched: 4.

The chain uses TRBV19 and TRBJ2-2; a weak D match, TRBD2 (5 bases). Germline loops: CDR1 LNHDA, CDR2 SQIVND (reference sequence). This CDR3 has 15 amino acids. V was cut by 4 bases and J by 8 bases, with 17 bases left in between. The DNA of the CDR3 is TGTGCCAGTAGTACTTCCTGGGCCGGAGGAGGGGAGCTGTTTTTT. It codes for CASSTSWAGGGELFF.

The chain joins TRBV5-8 to TRBJ2-3, with 7 bases fitting TRBD1. The CDR3 length is 15 residues. Germline values: CDR1 SGHTS, CDR2 YDEGEE. The ends lost 4 bases at V and 0 bases at J; junction bases unmatched: 5. The CDR3 bases are TGTGCCAGCAGCGCCCGACAGGGTAGCACAGATACGCAGTATTTT. It codes for CASSARQGSTDTQYF.

This clone was counted between two and nine times. The V gene is TRBV5-1, the J gene TRBJ2-1; 7 nucleotides agree with TRBD1. This CDR3 is built from 14 residues. The germline V gene encodes CDR1 SGHRS and CDR2 YFSETQ. Unmatched junction bases numbered 9, after V lost 4 bases and J lost 8 bases. CDR3 protein: CASSTGQSVDEQFF. CDR3 bases: TGCGCCAGCAGCACGGGACAGTCAGTTGATGAGCAGTTCTTC.

The J gene is TRBJ1-1, the V gene TRBV30, with 8 nucleotides matching TRBD1. The germline V gene has CDR1 GTSNPN and CDR2 SVGIG (reference sequence). Trimming removed 4 bases from V and 10 bases from J; junction bases left unmatched: 11. The CDR3 covers 13 residues. The CDR3 region is CAWTFQGAGVAFF. In DNA form, the CDR3 reads TGTGCCTGGACGTTCCAGGGGGCGGGGGTAGCTTTCTTT.

The V gene is TRBV29-1, the J gene TRBJ2-5, with 7 bases that match TRBD2. This CDR3 region has 12 residues. Per the germline V gene, CDR1 is SQVTM and CDR2 is ANQGSEA. V lost 4 bases to trimming and J lost 1 base; unmatched junction nucleotides: 0. This CDR3 reads CSVGTSQETQYF. The CDR3 nucleotides read TGCAGCGTTGGGACTAGCCAAGAGACCCAGTACTTC.